This TCR beta chain is drawn from a study of spatial heterogeneity in lung cancer. Study-wide results and limits: Among blood samples, ubiquitous expanded tumor TCRs appeared more at resection than at follow-up.

Time point: sample taken at primary tumor resection. The sequenced material consisted of unsorted whole RNA from tumor, nontumor lung or frozen PBMC. Just over 70 TRACERx patients with early, untreated non-small cell lung cancer donated samples. From the 5' RACE reads, TCRdb called clonotypes with MiXCR, one entry per CDR3 protein. The table includes 90,000 to 95,000 distinct CDR3 sequences, 10% to 15% detected once. CDR1 is DFQATT and CDR2 is SNEGSKA in the germline V gene (reference sequence). The CDR3 contains 14 residues. V shed 0 bases and J shed 6 bases, with 15 bases lying between them. This clonotype was detected only a few times. Antigen: not known.

Sequenced here: PBMCs, sampled at surgery. This TCR came from a male donor with early-stage non-small cell lung cancer. This chain connects TRBV20-1 to TRBJ2-7, with a possible D match to TRBD1 (5 bases). The CDR3 sequence: CSARDWQGIGEQYF. The CDR3 DNA is TGCAGTGCTAGAGATTGGCAGGGCATCGGCGAGCAGTACTTC.